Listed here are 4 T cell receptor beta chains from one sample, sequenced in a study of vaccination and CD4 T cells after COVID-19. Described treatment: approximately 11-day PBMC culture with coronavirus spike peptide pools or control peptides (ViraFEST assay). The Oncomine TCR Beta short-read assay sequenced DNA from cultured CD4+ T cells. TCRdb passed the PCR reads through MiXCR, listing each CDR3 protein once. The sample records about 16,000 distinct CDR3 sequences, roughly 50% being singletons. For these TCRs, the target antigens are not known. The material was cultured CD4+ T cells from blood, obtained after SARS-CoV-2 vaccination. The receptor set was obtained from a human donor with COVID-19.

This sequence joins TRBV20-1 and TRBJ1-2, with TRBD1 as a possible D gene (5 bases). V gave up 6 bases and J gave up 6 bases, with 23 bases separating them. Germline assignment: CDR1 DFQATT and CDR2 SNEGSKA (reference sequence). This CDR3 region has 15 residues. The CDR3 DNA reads TGCAGTGCGGTCACCGGGACGGGGATTCGGGATGGCTACACCTTC. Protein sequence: CSAVTGTGIRDGYTF.

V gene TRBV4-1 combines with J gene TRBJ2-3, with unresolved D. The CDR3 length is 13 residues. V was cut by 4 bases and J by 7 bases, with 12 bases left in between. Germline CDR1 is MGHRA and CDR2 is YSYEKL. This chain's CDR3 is CASSPLDPNTQYF. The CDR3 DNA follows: TGCGCCAGCAGCCCCCTCGATCCGAATACGCAGTATTTT.

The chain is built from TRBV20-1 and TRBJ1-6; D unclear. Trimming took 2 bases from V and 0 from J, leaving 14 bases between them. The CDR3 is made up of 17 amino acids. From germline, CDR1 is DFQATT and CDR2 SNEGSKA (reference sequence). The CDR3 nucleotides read TGCAGTGCTAGAATTCGCGGTGCGAGCTCCTATAATTCACCCCTCCACTTT. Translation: CSARIRGASSYNSPLHF.

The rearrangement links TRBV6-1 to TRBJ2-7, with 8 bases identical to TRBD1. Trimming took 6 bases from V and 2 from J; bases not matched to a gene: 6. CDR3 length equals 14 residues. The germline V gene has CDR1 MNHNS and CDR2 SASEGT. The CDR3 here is CASRPPGQAYEQYF. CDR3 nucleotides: TGTGCCAGCAGGCCCCCGGGACAGGCCTACGAGCAGTACTTC.